A selection of T cell receptor beta chains follows, all from one sample in a study of cytomegalovirus exposure and HLA in healthy donors. Profiled with immunoSEQ multiplex PCR; TCRdb holds only in-frame clones, not every one. The sample holds 130,000 to 150,000 clones, approximately 86% seen once. Sequenced sample: PBMCs. The receptors stem from a woman aged 18-29 years in good health and CMV-seropositive. Each CDR3 is given with its conserved first and last residue. The D gene is left open where the match is weak. Size values are once, few and many counts, or a class for expanded clones, and some rows have none.

j_call: TRBJ1-3
v_call: TRBV25-1
clone_size: .
d_call: TRBD1
cdr3_length: 15
cdr3_nt: TGTGCCAGCAGTGGCGACAGGGGACCTGGAAACACCATATATTTT
cdr3_aa: CASSGDRGPGNTIYF

j_call: TRBJ1-6
v_call: TRBV18
clone_size: .
d_call: TRBD1
cdr3_length: 15
cdr3_nt: TGTGCCAGCTCACCACCGGACAGGGGAGACTCACCCCTCCACTTT
cdr3_aa: CASSPPDRGDSPLHF

j_call: TRBJ1-2
v_call: TRBV7-9
clone_size: .
d_call: .
cdr3_length: 17
cdr3_nt: TGTGCCAGCAGCTTCCCAAGACTGGACAGAACTAACTATGGCTACACCTTC
cdr3_aa: CASSFPRLDRTNYGYTF

j_call: TRBJ2-7
v_call: TRBV6-1
clone_size: .
d_call: TRBD1
cdr3_length: 14
cdr3_nt: TGTGCCAGCACCCCCGGGACAGGACCCTACGAGCAGTACTTC
cdr3_aa: CASTPGTGPYEQYF

j_call: TRBJ2-7
v_call: TRBV29-1
clone_size: .
d_call: TRBD1
cdr3_length: 15
cdr3_nt: TGCAGCGGCGTAACCGGGACAGGGGGCAAGTACGAGCAGTACTTC
cdr3_aa: CSGVTGTGGKYEQYF

j_call: TRBJ1-2
v_call: TRBV4-2
clone_size: .
d_call: TRBD1
cdr3_length: 17
cdr3_nt: TGTGCCAGCAGCCAAGATTCCAGGGGGTCTACTAACTATGGCTACACCTTC
cdr3_aa: CASSQDSRGSTNYGYTF

j_call: TRBJ1-2
v_call: TRBV5-1
clone_size: .
d_call: TRBD1
cdr3_length: 14
cdr3_nt: TGCGCCAGCAGCCCGGGACAGGGGGCAGATGGCTACACCTTC
cdr3_aa: CASSPGQGADGYTF

j_call: TRBJ2-3
v_call: TRBV28
clone_size: .
d_call: TRBD2
cdr3_length: 15
cdr3_nt: TGTGCCAGCAGTTCGGCGGGAGGGGGCACAGATACGCAGTATTTT
cdr3_aa: CASSSAGGGTDTQYF

j_call: TRBJ2-1
v_call: TRBV2
clone_size: .
d_call: TRBD2
cdr3_length: 14
cdr3_nt: TGTGCCAGCGTCGGACTAGCGGGAGCGGATGAGCAGTTCTTC
cdr3_aa: CASVGLAGADEQFF

j_call: TRBJ2-7
v_call: TRBV28
clone_size: .
d_call: TRBD1
cdr3_length: 15
cdr3_nt: TGTGCCAGCAGTCTGCCGGGACAGGGCTCCTACGAGCAGTACTTC
cdr3_aa: CASSLPGQGSYEQYF

j_call: TRBJ2-6
v_call: TRBV9
clone_size: once
d_call: TRBD2
cdr3_length: 18
cdr3_nt: TGTGCCAGCAGCGCTTTAGCGGGGGGCCTCTCTGGGGCCAACGTCCTGACTTTC
cdr3_aa: CASSALAGGLSGANVLTF

j_call: TRBJ2-7
v_call: TRBV4-2
clone_size: once
d_call: .
cdr3_length: 15
cdr3_nt: TGTGCCAGCAGCCAAGATCGGGGGACCATCTACGAGCAGTACTTC
cdr3_aa: CASSQDRGTIYEQYF

j_call: TRBJ2-2
v_call: TRBV28
clone_size: .
d_call: TRBD1
cdr3_length: 15
cdr3_nt: TGTGCCGCCCAGGTTGGGGACAGAGTAACCGGGGAGCTGTTTTTT
cdr3_aa: CAAQVGDRVTGELFF

j_call: TRBJ1-5
v_call: TRBV2
clone_size: .
d_call: TRBD1
cdr3_length: 17
cdr3_nt: TGTGCCAGCAGTAAGTCCAGAGGGACAGGAATCAATCAGCCCCAGCATTTT
cdr3_aa: CASSKSRGTGINQPQHF

j_call: TRBJ2-7
v_call: TRBV7-9
clone_size: .
d_call: TRBD2
cdr3_length: 15
cdr3_nt: TGTGCCAGCACCCCCCAGGGACTAGCGGGGGGCGAGCAGTACTTC
cdr3_aa: CASTPQGLAGGEQYF

j_call: TRBJ1-1
v_call: TRBV18
clone_size: .
d_call: TRBD1
cdr3_length: 16
cdr3_nt: TGTGCCAGCTCACGGGGGACAGGGGTTAAGAACACTGAAGCTTTCTTT
cdr3_aa: CASSRGTGVKNTEAFF

j_call: TRBJ2-1
v_call: TRBV7-2
clone_size: .
d_call: .
cdr3_length: 13
cdr3_nt: TGTGCCAGCAGCTCTCGAGCGCTCGATGAGCAGTTCTTC
cdr3_aa: CASSSRALDEQFF

j_call: TRBJ1-4
v_call: TRBV10-1
clone_size: .
d_call: TRBD1
cdr3_length: 17
cdr3_nt: TGCGCCAGCAGCTCCCTTGACAGGGACGGGTCGCGTGAAAAACTGTTTTTT
cdr3_aa: CASSSLDRDGSREKLFF

j_call: TRBJ2-3
v_call: TRBV9
clone_size: .
d_call: TRBD2
cdr3_length: 15
cdr3_nt: TGTGCCAGCAGCGACCGACTAGCGGGGCTCGATACGCAGTATTTT
cdr3_aa: CASSDRLAGLDTQYF

j_call: TRBJ2-3
v_call: TRBV7-2
clone_size: .
d_call: TRBD2
cdr3_length: 19
cdr3_nt: TGTGCCAGCAGCTTAAGAGCGGGGGGGCTAGTCTCGAAGACAGATACGCAGTATTTT
cdr3_aa: CASSLRAGGLVSKTDTQYF

j_call: TRBJ2-1
v_call: TRBV7-8
clone_size: once
d_call: .
cdr3_length: 13
cdr3_nt: TGTGCCAGCAGCTTAGCTCAGTTCAATGAGCAGTTCTTC
cdr3_aa: CASSLAQFNEQFF

j_call: TRBJ1-1
v_call: TRBV6-5
clone_size: .
d_call: .
cdr3_length: 14
cdr3_nt: TGTGCCAGCAGTCAACCGGGAGAACACACTGAAGCTTTCTTT
cdr3_aa: CASSQPGEHTEAFF